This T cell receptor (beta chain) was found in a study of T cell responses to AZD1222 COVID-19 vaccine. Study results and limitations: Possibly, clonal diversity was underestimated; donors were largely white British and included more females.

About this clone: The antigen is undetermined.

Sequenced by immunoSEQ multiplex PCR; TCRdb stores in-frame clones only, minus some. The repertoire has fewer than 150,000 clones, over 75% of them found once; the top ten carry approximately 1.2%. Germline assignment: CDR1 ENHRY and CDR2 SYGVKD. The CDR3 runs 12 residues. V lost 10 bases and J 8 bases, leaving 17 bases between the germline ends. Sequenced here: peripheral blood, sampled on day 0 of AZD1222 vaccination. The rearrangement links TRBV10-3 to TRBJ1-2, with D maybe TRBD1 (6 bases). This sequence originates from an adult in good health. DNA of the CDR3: TGTGCCACTCCGGCGGGGGCGGGCGGCTACACCTTC. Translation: CATPAGAGGYTF.